The 2 T cell receptor beta chains in this list originate from one sample, sequenced in a study of beta chain features in type 1 diabetes (dated by TCRdb to the late 2010s). To prepare the library, the immunoSEQ multiplex PCR assay was applied. The entire amount of isolated RNA was reverse transcribed using the High Capacity cDNA Reverse Transcription Kit, so the sequenced TCRB transcripts were expressed ones. Held by TCRdb, this immuneACCESS table contains in-frame sequences only and omits some clones. Under half of the omission traces to an unresolved V gene where checked; the cause of the rest is unknown. For this sample there are around 260,000 clones; 24% appear just once. The ten largest make up approximately 0.011% of the sample. The full study reports these points: A moderate but significant shortening of TCRB CDR3 length was observed in type 1 diabetes patients in all four CD4+ subsets.

Their antigen targets remain unknown. The sample was naive CD4+ T cells from blood. The label giving this sample's cell subset or site can be read as: true naive CD4+ T cells. The receptors derive from a woman aged 25 to 39 with type 1 diabetes.

The chain carries TRBV5-1 and TRBJ2-7, with D perhaps matching TRBD1 (5 bases). Trimming stripped 1 base from V and 7 bases from J, with 12 bases between. This CDR3 spans 13 amino acids. Germline V gene sequence: CDR1 SGHRS, CDR2 YFSETQ. CDR3 sequence: CASSLPRVEEQYF. The CDR3 DNA reads TGCGCCAGCAGCTTGCCCAGGGTGGAGGAGCAGTACTTC.

This clone turned up a few times. The chain joins TRBV10-3 to TRBJ2-3; D is perhaps TRBD1 (7 bases). Germline CDR1 ENHRY, CDR2 SYGVKD. The CDR3 runs 15 residues. Between the trimmed V and J ends, which lost 7 bases and 0 bases, there was a span of 14 bases. CDR3 region: CAITTQGTSTDTQYF. Here the CDR3 DNA reads TGTGCCATCACTACACAGGGGACTAGCACAGATACGCAGTATTTT.